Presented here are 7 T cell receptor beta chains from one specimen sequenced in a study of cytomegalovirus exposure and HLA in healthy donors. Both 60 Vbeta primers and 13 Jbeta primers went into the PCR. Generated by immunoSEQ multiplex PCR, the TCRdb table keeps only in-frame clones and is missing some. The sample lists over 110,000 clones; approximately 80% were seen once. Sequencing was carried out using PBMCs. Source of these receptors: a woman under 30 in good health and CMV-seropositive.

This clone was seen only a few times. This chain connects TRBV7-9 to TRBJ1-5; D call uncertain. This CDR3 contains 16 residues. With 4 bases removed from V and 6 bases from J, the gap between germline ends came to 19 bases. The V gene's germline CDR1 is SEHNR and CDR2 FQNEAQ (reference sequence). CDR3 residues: CASSSFDLVSGQPQHF. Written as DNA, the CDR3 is TGTGCCAGCAGCTCCTTCGACCTCGTAAGCGGTCAGCCCCAGCATTTT.

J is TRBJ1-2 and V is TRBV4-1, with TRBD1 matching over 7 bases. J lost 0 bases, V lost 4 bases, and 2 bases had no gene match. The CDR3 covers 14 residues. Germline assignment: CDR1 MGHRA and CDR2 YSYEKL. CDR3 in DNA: TGCGCCAGCAGCCGAGGGACAGCTAACTATGGCTACACCTTC. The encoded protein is CASSRGTANYGYTF.

The CDR3 bases are TGTGCCAGCTCACGGGGACAGGGATTGTCCACTGAAGCTTTCTTT. Translating it yields CASSRGQGLSTEAFF. The genes are TRBV18 and TRBJ1-1, with 9 bases that match TRBD1. With 4 bases clipped from V and 4 bases from J, the junction kept 7 bases outside the gene matches. Germline CDR1 KGHSH, CDR2 LQKENI. The CDR3 sequence is 15 residues long.

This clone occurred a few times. Written as DNA, the CDR3 is TGTGCCAGCTCACCACAACTACAAGAGACCCAGTACTTC. This sequence encodes CASSPQLQETQYF. The gene calls are TRBV18 and TRBJ2-5; D unresolved. CDR1 is KGHSH and CDR2 is LQKENI in the germline V gene. The CDR3 spans 13 residues. V lost 1 base to trimming and J lost 2 bases, with 5 bases between them.

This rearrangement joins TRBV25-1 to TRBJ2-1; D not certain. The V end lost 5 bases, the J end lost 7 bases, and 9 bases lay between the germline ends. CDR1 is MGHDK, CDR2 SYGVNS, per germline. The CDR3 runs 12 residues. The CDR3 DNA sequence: TGTGCCAGCAGTCGCGATTGGAATGAGCAGTTCTTC. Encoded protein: CASSRDWNEQFF.

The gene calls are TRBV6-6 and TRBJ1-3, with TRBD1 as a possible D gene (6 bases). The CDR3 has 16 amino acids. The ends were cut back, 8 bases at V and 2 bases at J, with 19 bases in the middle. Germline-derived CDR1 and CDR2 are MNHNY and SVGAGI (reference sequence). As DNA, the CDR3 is TGTGCCAGCCCCCCTTTGGGCCAGGGGACTGGAAACACCATATATTTT. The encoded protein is CASPPLGQGTGNTIYF.

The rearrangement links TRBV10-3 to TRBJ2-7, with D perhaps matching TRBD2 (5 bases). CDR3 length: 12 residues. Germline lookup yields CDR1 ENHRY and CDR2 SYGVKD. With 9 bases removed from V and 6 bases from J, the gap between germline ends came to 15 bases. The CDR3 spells CAMAKGAGEQYF. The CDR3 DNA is TGTGCCATGGCAAAGGGTGCGGGCGAGCAGTACTTC.